A single sample gave rise to the 27 T cell receptor beta chains below, sequenced in a study of blood T cell repertoires in COVID-19. The protocol was immunoSEQ multiplex PCR, while the TCRdb copy is restricted to in-frame clones and leaves out a portion. The data hold about 150,000 clones, with approximately 73% observed a single time. The material sequenced was peripheral blood. The receptors shown here come from a man in his sixties with acute or convalescent COVID-19.

The chain is built from TRBV10-1 and TRBJ2-5; TRBD2 is a possible D gene (8 bases). Germline CDR1 reads WNHNN; CDR2 reads SYGVQD (reference sequence). V shed 8 bases and J shed 5 bases, with 21 bases lying between them. The CDR3 length is 15 residues. The CDR3 is CASQRDSGSAETQYF. In DNA form, the CDR3 reads TGCGCCAGCCAAAGGGACAGCGGGAGTGCGGAGACCCAGTACTTC.

CDR3 sequence: CASSYFEQGGGELFF. In DNA form, the CDR3 reads TGTGCCAGCAGTTATTTTGAACAGGGTGGCGGGGAGCTGTTTTTT. The chain uses TRBV6-5 and TRBJ2-2; perhaps TRBD1 as D (6 bases). The CDR3 is made up of 15 amino acids. Trimming took off 3 bases at V and 7 bases at J, with 15 bases between the two ends. The germline V gene encodes CDR1 MNHEY and CDR2 SVGAGI.

The V and J genes are TRBV29-1 and TRBJ1-5, with 10 bases identical to TRBD1. The germline CDR1 and CDR2 sequences are SQVTM and ANQGSEA. The CDR3 contains 13 residues. V shed 6 bases and J 5 bases; nucleotides not matched to a gene: 4. CDR3 sequence reads: CSVGTGEDQPQHF. CDR3 in DNA: TGCAGCGTAGGGACAGGGGAGGATCAGCCCCAGCATTTT.

This chain uses TRBV7-2 with TRBJ2-7; TRBD1 agrees at 7 bases. With 2 bases clipped from V and 6 bases from J, the junction kept 10 bases outside the gene matches. The CDR3 contains 15 residues. CDR1 and CDR2 (germline): SGHTA, FQGNSA. CDR3: CASSLREGAAVEQYF. DNA of the CDR3: TGTGCCAGCAGCTTAAGAGAGGGGGCGGCGGTCGAGCAGTACTTC.

The V call is TRBV7-9, the J call TRBJ1-4, with D hard to call. The CDR3 contains 15 residues. Germline-derived CDR1 and CDR2 are SEHNR and FQNEAQ (reference sequence). V lost 5 bases and J lost 5, with 15 bases in between. In nucleotides, the CDR3 is TGTGCCAGCAGCCCTCTATACAGAGACAATGAAAAACTGTTTTTT. This codes for CASSPLYRDNEKLFF.

Of note for this clone: At one end, the junction sequence differs from germline, possibly due to a read error. The V and J genes are TRBV18 and TRBJ2-5; 7 nucleotides match TRBD1. CDR1 is KGHSH, CDR2 LQKENI, per germline. This CDR3 region has 13 residues. The DNA of the CDR3 is TGTGCCAGCTCCCGGGACAGTCAAGAGGCCCAGTACTTC. Translation: CASSRDSQEAQYF.

This chain connects TRBV6-4 to TRBJ1-2, with D possibly being TRBD1 (6 bases). Germline V CDR1 and CDR2: MRHNA, SNTAGT. This CDR3 comprises 13 residues. V lost 4 bases and J 8 bases, leaving 14 bases between the germline ends. As DNA, the CDR3 is TGTGCCAGCAGTGCGACGGGGGGCCAAGGCTACACCTTC. Amino acid sequence: CASSATGGQGYTF.

V gene TRBV9 combines with J gene TRBJ1-1; D might be TRBD1 (5 bases). This CDR3 is 14 amino acids long. Germline CDR1 and CDR2: SGDLS and YYNGEE. The ends were cut back, 3 bases at V and 1 base at J, with 10 bases in the middle. CDR3 amino acids: CASSASTGNTEAFF. The CDR3, as DNA: TGTGCCAGCAGCGCCAGTACAGGGAACACTGAAGCTTTCTTT. Based on the CDR3 plus reference TRBV9 and TRBJ1-1, the full variable domain is DSGVTQTPKHLITATGQRVTLRCSPRSGDLSVYWYQQSLDQGLQFLIQYYNGEERAKGNILERFSAQQFPDLHSELNLSSLELGDSALYFCASSASTGNTEAFFGQGTRLTVV.

V and J are TRBV9 and TRBJ1-2; 7 bases fit TRBD1. Germline loops: CDR1 SGDLS, CDR2 YYNGEE. V shed 1 base, J shed 13 bases, and the junction held 10 bases outside the gene matches. The CDR3 loop spans 13 amino acids. The CDR3 region has the DNA TGTGCCAGCAGCGTACCCCCACAGGGGCCGGTCACCTTC. Residues: CASSVPPQGPVTF. Supplemented by reference TRBV9 and TRBJ1-2, the full variable domain reads DSGVTQTPKHLITATGQRVTLRCSPRSGDLSVYWYQQSLDQGLQFLIQYYNGEERAKGNILERFSAQQFPDLHSELNLSSLELGDSALYFCASSVPPQGPVTFGSGTRLTVV.

This rearrangement joins TRBV28 to TRBJ2-1; the match to TRBD1 covers 8 bases. V lost 4 bases and J lost 5; bases outside the gene matches: 7. Germline V gene data show CDR1 as MDHEN and CDR2 as SYDVKM. This CDR3 is built from 15 residues. CDR3 sequence: CASSSGQARDNEQFF. CDR3 bases: TGTGCCAGCAGTTCGGGACAGGCTAGAGACAATGAGCAGTTCTTC.

This chain joins TRBV5-1 and TRBJ2-7; weak D call: TRBD2 (5 bases). The CDR3 has 15 amino acids. Germline CDR1 reads SGHRS; CDR2 reads YFSETQ. Trimming removed 4 bases at V and 3 bases at J, with 17 bases between. CDR3 residues: CASSLIGGLSYEQYF. CDR3 DNA: TGCGCCAGCAGCCTGATTGGCGGGCTCAGCTACGAGCAGTACTTC. The complete variable domain, with remaining parts taken from reference TRBV5-1 and TRBJ2-7, reads KAGVTQTPRYLIKTRGQQVTLSCSPISGHRSVSWYQQTPGQGLQFLFEYFSETQRNKGNFPGRFSGRQFSNSRSEMNVSTLELGDSALYLCASSLIGGLSYEQYFGPGTRLTVT.

The genes are TRBV7-2 and TRBJ1-5; a weak D match, TRBD1 (6 bases). CDR3 length: 16 residues. Germline assignment: CDR1 SGHTA and CDR2 FQGNSA. V was pared by 5 bases and J by 4 bases, with 18 bases between. The CDR3 loop is CASSPPGDTRNQPQHF. In DNA form, the CDR3 reads TGTGCCAGCAGCCCGCCCGGGGACACCCGGAATCAGCCCCAGCATTTT.

V gene TRBV5-4 combines with J gene TRBJ2-1; TRBD2 is a possible D gene (6 bases). The V gene's germline CDR1 is SGHNT and CDR2 YYREEE (reference sequence). The CDR3 spans 16 residues. Trimming took off 0 bases at V and 0 bases at J, with 10 bases between the two ends. Here the CDR3 reads CASSLVRRGSYNEQFF. CDR3 DNA sequence: TGTGCCAGCAGCTTGGTCCGGCGGGGCTCCTACAATGAGCAGTTCTTC. Based on the CDR3 plus reference TRBV5-4 and TRBJ2-1, the full variable domain is ETGVTQSPTHLIKTRGQQVTLRCSSQSGHNTVSWYQQALGQGPQFIFQYYREEENGRGNFPPRFSGLQFPNYSSELNVNALELDDSALYLCASSLVRRGSYNEQFFGPGTRLTVL.

This clone was observed a single time. J is TRBJ2-7 and V is TRBV4-1; 11 bases fit TRBD2. Unmatched junction bases numbered 5, after V lost 0 bases and J lost 7 bases. The germline gives CDR1 MGHRA, CDR2 YSYEKL. CDR3 length: 15 residues. CDR3 nucleotide sequence: TGCGCCAGCAGCCAAGATCGTCTAGCGGGAGGAGAGCAGTACTTC. Protein: CASSQDRLAGGEQYF.

The CDR3 region is CASSLALGRQGETQYF. The CDR3, as DNA: TGCGCCAGCAGCTTGGCCTTGGGAAGGCAGGGGGAGACCCAGTACTTC. This chain uses TRBV5-1 with TRBJ2-5; TRBD1 might be the D (6 bases). The V end lost 0 bases, the J end lost 5 bases, and 17 bases lay between the germline ends. Per the germline V gene, CDR1 is SGHRS and CDR2 is YFSETQ. This CDR3 is 16 amino acids long.

The rearrangement joins TRBV30 to TRBJ1-2, with a possible D match to TRBD1 (5 bases). Trimming shortened V by 4 bases and J by 6 bases, and 12 bases separated the two germline ends. The germline gives CDR1 GTSNPN, CDR2 SVGIG (reference sequence). The CDR3 length is 12 residues. This CDR3 reads CAWTPGGNGYTF. The CDR3 DNA reads as TGTGCCTGGACCCCCGGGGGGAATGGCTACACCTTC.

In nucleotides, the CDR3 is TGTGCCAGCTCACCGGCTTTGCGACAGGGCGTACACGAGCAGTACTTC. It yields the protein CASSPALRQGVHEQYF. V and J are TRBV18 and TRBJ2-7, with 7 bases fitting TRBD1. Trimming at V came to 3 bases and at J to 5 bases, leaving 13 bases not matched to a gene. CDR3 size: 16 residues. CDR1 is KGHSH, CDR2 LQKENI, per germline. The full variable domain, in which reference TRBV18 and TRBJ2-7 provide the parts outside the CDR3, is NAGVMQNPRHLVRRRGQEARLRCSPMKGHSHVYWYRQLPEEGLKFMVYLQKENIIDESGMPKERFSAEFPKEGPSILRIQQVVRGDSAAYFCASSPALRQGVHEQYFGPGTRLTVT.

This sequence joins TRBV5-4 and TRBJ2-1; 10 nucleotides match TRBD2. CDR1 SGHNT and CDR2 YYREEE come from the germline V gene (reference sequence). The CDR3 has 15 amino acids. The V gene end was trimmed by 3 bases and the J gene end by 7 bases; junction bases not matched to a gene: 7. CDR3: CASSSLAGEVNEQFF. The CDR3 DNA is TGTGCCAGCAGCTCCCTAGCGGGAGAAGTGAATGAGCAGTTCTTC.

The chain joins TRBV2 to TRBJ2-1, with 10 positions matching TRBD1. The V segment lost 7 bases and the J segment 3 bases; nucleotides outside the gene matches: 6. Germline V gives CDR1 SNHLY, CDR2 FYNNEI. The CDR3 has 15 residues. The CDR3 bases are TGTGCCAGCACCCTGGGACAGGGGTACTACAATGAGCAGTTCTTC. Translation gives CASTLGQGYYNEQFF.

The chain employs TRBV4-1 and TRBJ1-2; possibly TRBD1 for D (6 bases). The CDR3 is made up of 15 amino acids. The germline V gene encodes CDR1 MGHRA and CDR2 YSYEKL. Deletions cut 4 bases from V and 2 bases from J, with 14 bases between. The CDR3 loop is CASSLTQGTNYGYTF. In DNA form, the CDR3 reads TGCGCCAGCAGCCTGACGCAGGGGACGAACTATGGCTACACCTTC.

This clone appeared once. The chain combines TRBV27 with TRBJ2-7, with TRBD2 matching over 11 bases. CDR1 MNHEY and CDR2 SMNVEV come from the germline V gene (reference sequence). The CDR3 consists of 14 residues. With V trimmed by 6 bases and J by 2 bases, 3 bases remained unmatched. The CDR3 region has the DNA TGTGCCAGCAGGTTAGCGGGAGGGACCTACGAGCAGTACTTC. Residues: CASRLAGGTYEQYF.

In DNA form, the CDR3 reads TGTGCCAGCAGTGCCCTAGTGGGTCAAGAGACCCAGTACTTC. Translated, it gives CASSALVGQETQYF. The J gene is TRBJ2-5, the V gene TRBV27; D gene unclear. There are 14 residues in the CDR3. V dropped 5 bases and J dropped 2 bases, with 12 bases sitting between them. Germline assignment: CDR1 MNHEY and CDR2 SMNVEV (reference sequence).

This clone was detected once. The CDR3 sequence is CASKAGDQPQHF. The CDR3 nucleotides read TGTGCCAGCAAGGCAGGGGATCAGCCCCAGCATTTT. The rearrangement links TRBV2 to TRBJ1-5; perhaps TRBD1 as D (6 bases). Trimming took 7 bases from V and 5 from J, leaving 9 bases between them. CDR1 is SNHLY, CDR2 FYNNEI, per germline. The CDR3 runs 12 residues.

The chain recombines TRBV3-1 (or the pseudogene TRBV3-2) with TRBJ2-5; D possibly corresponds to TRBD2 (6 bases). This CDR3 comprises 16 residues. Trimming shortened V by 1 base and J by 5 bases, and 17 bases separated the two germline ends. Germline CDR1 reads LGHDT; CDR2 reads YNNKEL (reference sequence). For the CDR3, the DNA is TGTGCCAGCAGCCAAGGAGACGGGAGATCGGGGGAGACCCAGTACTTC. This translates into CASSQGDGRSGETQYF.

The rearrangement joins TRBV6-5 to TRBJ1-5, with D tentatively TRBD1 (5 bases). The CDR3 runs to 12 residues. The germline CDR1 and CDR2 sequences are MNHEY and SVGAGI. Trimming took off 6 bases at V and 3 bases at J, with 6 bases between the two ends. DNA of the CDR3: TGTGCCAGCAGAGGGGCCAATCAGCCCCAGCATTTT. Translated, it gives CASRGANQPQHF.

This sequence joins TRBV19 and TRBJ2-7; D might be TRBD1 (8 bases). CDR1 is LNHDA and CDR2 is SQIVND in the germline V gene (reference sequence). The V and J ends lost 6 bases and 7 bases respectively, with 19 bases between them. The CDR3 extends over 14 amino acids. The CDR3 DNA follows: TGTGCCAGTAGCCCACAGGGGGGGATCGCAGAGCAGTACTTC. Translated: CASSPQGGIAEQYF. The full variable domain, its missing parts supplied by reference TRBV19 and TRBJ2-7, is DGGITQSPKYLFRKEGQNVTLSCEQNLNHDAMYWYRQDPGQGLRLIYYSQIVNDFQKGDIAEGYSVSREKKESFPLTVTSAQKNPTAFYLCASSPQGGIAEQYFGPGTRLTVT.

The V call is TRBV6-4, the J call TRBJ2-3; the match to TRBD2 covers 7 bases. Germline V gene sequence: CDR1 MRHNA, CDR2 SNTAGT. The junction had 6 bases not matched to a gene; V was cut back by 8 bases and J by 4 bases. The CDR3 totals 13 residues. CDR3 region: CASSHGGSDTQYF. For the CDR3, the DNA is TGTGCCAGCTCGCACGGGGGGTCAGATACGCAGTATTTT.